This T cell receptor beta chain was sequenced for a study of cytomegalovirus exposure and HLA in healthy donors. Trimming removed 2 bases at V and 6 bases at J, with 14 bases between. The CDR3 sequence is 14 residues long. In germline, CDR1 is SGHDT, CDR2 YYEEEE. Findings and limits, study-wide: Trimming of TCR beta V- and J-genes showed a link, identified in a later analysis, to a missense DCLRE1C variant. The investigators catalogued 150 to 200 TCR beta chains as cytomegalovirus-associated.

A note on this clone: What it binds is unknown.

The PCR used 60 Vbeta and 13 Jbeta primers. Assay used: immunoSEQ multiplex PCR; TCRdb lists only in-frame clones, some missing. The sample yields over 150,000 clones, roughly 83% seen once. The receptor's source is a young man in good health and CMV-seropositive. The rearrangement links TRBV5-6 to TRBJ1-2; D is uncertain. Input material: PBMCs. The chain's CDR3 is CASSFGFLGDGYTF. In DNA form, the CDR3 reads TGTGCCAGCAGCTTCGGGTTTCTCGGGGATGGCTACACCTTC.